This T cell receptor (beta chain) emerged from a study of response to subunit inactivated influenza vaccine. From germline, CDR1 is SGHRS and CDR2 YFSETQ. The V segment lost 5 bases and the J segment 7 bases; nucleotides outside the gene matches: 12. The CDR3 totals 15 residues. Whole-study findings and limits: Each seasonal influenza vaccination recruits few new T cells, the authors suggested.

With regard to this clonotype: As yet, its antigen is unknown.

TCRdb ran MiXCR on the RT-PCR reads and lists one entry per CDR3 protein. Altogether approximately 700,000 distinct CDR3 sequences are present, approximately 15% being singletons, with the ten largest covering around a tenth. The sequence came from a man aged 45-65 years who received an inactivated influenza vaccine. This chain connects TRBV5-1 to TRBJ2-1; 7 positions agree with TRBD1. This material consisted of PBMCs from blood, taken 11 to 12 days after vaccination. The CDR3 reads CASSSQTGKLNEQFF. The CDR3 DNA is TGCGCCAGCAGTTCCCAGACAGGGAAATTGAATGAGCAGTTCTTC.